This T cell receptor beta chain is drawn from a study of response to subunit inactivated influenza vaccine. The study's findings and limits: Authors suggested each seasonal flu vaccination may recruit only limited numbers of new T cells.

One entry per CDR3 protein, called by TCRdb with MiXCR from the RT-PCR reads. The sample yields 200,000 to 250,000 distinct CDR3 sequences, 12% seen once. Trimming shortened V by 3 bases and J by 0 bases, and 13 bases separated the two germline ends. This CDR3 contains 15 residues. Germline values: CDR1 SQVTM, CDR2 ANQGSEA. Comment on this clonotype: Antigen: not known.

The receptor was isolated from a man over 45 who received an inactivated influenza vaccine. This sample comprised non-naive T cells sorted from PBMCs, obtained around 14 days before vaccination. The chain links TRBV29-1 to TRBJ2-3, with a possible D match to TRBD2 (5 bases). In DNA, the CDR3 is TGCAGCGTTGAGGCCCTCGGGGAAAGCACAGATACGCAGTATTTT. It encodes CSVEALGESTDTQYF.